This T cell receptor (beta chain) originates from a study of regulatory T cells in long-lasting Graves disease. Libraries of TCR beta came from iRepertoire HTBI primers plus Arm-PCR of CDR3 regions. TCRdb itself ran the multiplex PCR reads through MiXCR, one entry per CDR3 protein. The top ten hold more than 20% of the sample, which has 450,000 to 650,000 distinct CDR3 sequences, around 15% seen once. As for this clonotype: Its specificity is not known.

Trimming pared 4 bases from V and 5 bases from J, leaving 12 bases between. The CDR3 sequence is 15 residues long. Germline V gives CDR1 LGHNA, CDR2 YNFKEQ. General study results and limits: Blood alone, not thyroid tissue, was studied.

Regarding time point: newly diagnosed GD, antithyroid drugs for less than 3 months. After RNA was extracted from PBMCs, the TCR library was made from it. The same sample was also used in a study of T cells in Graves' hyperthyroidism and ophthalmopathy.

The sequences come from peripheral blood mononuclear cells (PBMCs), collected at new diagnosis, from a patient treated with antithyroid drugs. This chain connects TRBV4-2 to TRBJ1-6; D perhaps matches TRBD1 (6 bases). The TCR originated in a woman aged 35-65 years with Graves disease. CDR3 amino acids: CASSPIGQNNSPLHF. CDR3 in DNA: TGTGCCAGCAGCCCGATCGGACAGAATAATTCACCCCTCCACTTT.